Listed here are 21 T cell receptor beta chains from one sample, sequenced in a study of cytomegalovirus exposure and HLA in healthy donors. Primers included in the PCR were 60 Vbeta and 13 Jbeta primers. Measured with immunoSEQ multiplex PCR; TCRdb has only the in-frame clones, and not every one. Of 130,000 or so clones in the sample, 75% to 90% are singletons; the top ten hold approximately 6.7%. Sequencing used PBMCs. The receptors come from a woman in her thirties in good health and CMV-seropositive.

The chain uses TRBV4-2 and TRBJ2-5; TRBD2 might be the D (5 bases). The DNA matches TRBJ2-7 better at its end, which makes the J call doubtful. Germline V gene data show CDR1 as LGHNA and CDR2 as YNFKEQ. This CDR3 region has 16 residues. The CDR3 DNA reads as TGTGCCAGCAGCCAAGATTACCGGACCAGAGGGTACGAGCAGTACTTC. Protein sequence: CASSQDYRTRGYEQYF.

The sample holds one count of this clone. This sequence joins TRBV29-1 and TRBJ2-2; D remains ambiguous. From germline, CDR1 is SQVTM and CDR2 ANQGSEA. The V gene lost 5 bases and the J gene lost 1 base, with 8 bases spanning the gap. This CDR3 is 13 amino acids long. Written as DNA, the CDR3 is TGCAGCGTTAGGCTAGTGAACACCGGGGAGCTGTTTTTT. It yields the protein CSVRLVNTGELFF.

The genes are TRBV7-9 and TRBJ2-7; 7 bases are shared with TRBD2. The CDR3 consists of 14 residues. The trim removed 3 bases at V and 4 bases at J, leaving 6 bases unmatched. Germline values: CDR1 SEHNR, CDR2 FQNEAQ (reference sequence). In DNA, the CDR3 is TGTGCCAGCAGCTTGAGAGGGGAGGGGTACGAGCAGTACTTC. This encodes CASSLRGEGYEQYF.

The rearrangement links TRBV15 to TRBJ1-1; a weak D match, TRBD1 (6 bases). Deletions cut 2 bases from V and 1 base from J, with 11 bases between. The CDR3 spans 15 residues. Germline V gene sequence: CDR1 LNHNV, CDR2 YYDKDF (reference sequence). The chain's CDR3 is CATSRPPGQNTEAFF. Written as DNA, the CDR3 is TGTGCCACCAGCAGACCTCCGGGACAGAACACTGAAGCTTTCTTT.

V gene TRBV6-4 combines with J gene TRBJ1-1; no definite D call. Germline CDR1 is MRHNA and CDR2 is SNTAGT. Trimming cost V 4 bases and J 5 bases, with 11 bases left between them. CDR3 size: 13 residues. CDR3 amino acids: CASSVSEATEAFF. Here the CDR3 DNA reads TGTGCCAGCAGTGTATCTGAGGCAACTGAAGCTTTCTTT.

The chain couples TRBV2 to TRBJ1-1; possibly TRBD1 for D (6 bases). V dropped 7 bases and J dropped 2 bases, with 14 bases sitting between them. The CDR3 contains 14 residues. The germline gives CDR1 SNHLY, CDR2 FYNNEI. CDR3 sequence reads: CASMGDMGNTEAFF. The CDR3 coding sequence is TGTGCCAGCATGGGGGACATGGGCAACACTGAAGCTTTCTTT.

The chain is built from TRBV28 and TRBJ2-7; 9 nucleotides line up with TRBD1. Germline V gives CDR1 MDHEN, CDR2 SYDVKM. The J segment lost 3 bases and the V segment lost 8 bases, leaving 8 bases of the junction unmatched. CDR3 size: 14 residues. In DNA, the CDR3 is TGTGCCAGCGGGAGGACAGGGGCTCTCTACGAGCAGTACTTC. It codes for CASGRTGALYEQYF.

This chain joins TRBV2 and TRBJ2-1, with TRBD1 identical over 7 bases. This CDR3 is built from 12 residues. Trimming at V came to 6 bases and at J to 10 bases, leaving 6 bases not matched to a gene. Looked up from germline, CDR1 is SNHLY and CDR2 is FYNNEI. CDR3 sequence reads: CASRNRGWEQFF. CDR3 DNA: TGTGCCAGCAGAAACAGGGGCTGGGAGCAGTTCTTC.

CDR3 in amino acids: CASSTLESQPQHF. The CDR3 coding sequence is TGTGCCAGCAGTACCCTCGAGAGTCAGCCCCAGCATTTT. This chain uses TRBV6-1 with TRBJ1-5; D uncertain. V was clipped by 5 bases and J by 6 bases, with 11 bases between them. CDR3 length: 13 amino acids. Germline CDR1 reads MNHNS; CDR2 reads SASEGT.

CDR3 in amino acids: CASSPGGPEQFF. Written as DNA, the CDR3 is TGTGCCAGCAGCCCGGGGGGGCCTGAGCAGTTCTTC. The genes are TRBV7-6 and TRBJ2-1, with TRBD2 matching 8 bases. This CDR3 is 12 amino acids long. CDR1 is SGHVS, CDR2 FNYEAQ, per germline. Unmatched junction bases numbered 3, after V lost 5 bases and J lost 9 bases.

The chain is built from TRBV28 and TRBJ1-5, with D possibly being TRBD1 (5 bases). The CDR3 spans 13 residues. Trimming took 6 bases from V and 5 from J, leaving 11 bases between them. The germline V gene encodes CDR1 MDHEN and CDR2 SYDVKM. DNA for the CDR3: TGTGCCAGCAGCCCTTGGGGGGATCAGCCCCAGCATTTT. The encoded protein is CASSPWGDQPQHF.

Remarks on this clone: The sample has other DNA sequences that encode this CDR3 too. The chain links TRBV9 to TRBJ2-7; 8 bases map to TRBD2. This CDR3 has 15 amino acids. Losses at the gene ends were 0 bases for V and 0 bases for J; bases not matched to a gene: 2. Germline loops: CDR1 SGDLS, CDR2 YYNGEE. The CDR3, as DNA: TGTGCCAGCAGCGTAGGGAGCGGGAGCTCCTACGAGCAGTACTTC. It yields the protein CASSVGSGSSYEQYF.

V gene TRBV4-1 combines with J gene TRBJ2-1; D possibly corresponds to TRBD2 (5 bases). Germline-derived CDR1 and CDR2 are MGHRA and YSYEKL. Trimming left V 1 base short and J 8 bases short, with 18 bases between. The CDR3 is 16 residues long. The CDR3 loop is CASSQGRESPGDEQFF. CDR3 sequence (DNA): TGCGCCAGCAGCCAAGGAAGGGAGTCACCCGGCGATGAGCAGTTCTTC.

This rearrangement joins TRBV28 to TRBJ2-3, with TRBD1 identical over 9 bases. The CDR3 is 14 amino acids. The ends lost 7 bases at V and 0 bases at J; junction bases unmatched: 2. The germline V gene has CDR1 MDHEN and CDR2 SYDVKM. This CDR3 reads CASIGQGSTDTQYF. In DNA, the CDR3 is TGTGCCAGCATAGGACAGGGGAGCACAGATACGCAGTATTTT.

The genes are TRBV30 and TRBJ1-6; a weak D match, TRBD1 (5 bases). CDR3 length equals 13 residues. V lost 1 base and J 7 bases, leaving 8 bases between the germline ends. Germline V CDR1 and CDR2: GTSNPN, SVGIG (reference sequence). CDR3 in amino acids: CAWSGAGNSPLHF. The CDR3 DNA follows: TGTGCCTGGAGTGGGGCAGGGAATTCACCCCTCCACTTT.

The gene calls are TRBV9 and TRBJ2-3, with 7 bases lining up with TRBD2. The CDR3 runs 13 residues. J was trimmed by 2 bases and V by 4 bases; bases with no gene match: 1. The germline gives CDR1 SGDLS, CDR2 YYNGEE. The CDR3 region has the DNA TGTGCCAGCAGCAGCGGGACCACAGATACGCAGTATTTT. It translates to CASSSGTTDTQYF.

The rearrangement uses TRBV5-1 and TRBJ2-5; D is perhaps TRBD1 (6 bases). The CDR3 length is 12 residues. Germline V gene data show CDR1 as SGHRS and CDR2 as YFSETQ. V was cut by 5 bases and J by 1 base, with 6 bases left in between. The CDR3 reads CASRQGQETQYF. CDR3 nucleotide sequence: TGCGCCAGCAGACAGGGCCAAGAGACCCAGTACTTC.

The rearrangement uses TRBV7-9 and TRBJ2-5; perhaps TRBD2 as D (6 bases). V was cut by 2 bases and J by 4 bases, with 17 bases left in between. Germline-derived CDR1 and CDR2 are SEHNR and FQNEAQ (reference sequence). The CDR3 contains 16 residues. CDR3 sequence: CASSLMAGTGGETQYF. CDR3 nucleotide sequence: TGTGCCAGCAGCTTAATGGCCGGGACTGGTGGAGAGACCCAGTACTTC.

This sequence joins TRBV27 and TRBJ2-1, with TRBD2 matching 7 bases. The CDR3 is 14 amino acids. The V gene's germline CDR1 is MNHEY and CDR2 SMNVEV (reference sequence). V shed 1 base, J shed 9 bases, and the junction held 6 bases outside the gene matches. The CDR3 DNA sequence: TGTGCCAGCAGTTTATATCGGGAGGTGCCTGAGCAGTTCTTC. It yields the protein CASSLYREVPEQFF.

The chain joins TRBV5-1 to TRBJ2-1, with TRBD2 identical over 13 bases. The J segment lost 7 bases and the V segment lost 0 bases, leaving 1 base of the junction unmatched. Germline-derived CDR1 and CDR2 are SGHRS and YFSETQ. CDR3 size: 15 residues. Written as DNA, the CDR3 is TGCGCCAGCAGCTTGGAGGGACTAGCGGGAAATGAGCAGTTCTTC. The encoded protein is CASSLEGLAGNEQFF. Based on the CDR3 plus reference TRBV5-1 and TRBJ2-1, the full variable domain is KAGVTQTPRYLIKTRGQQVTLSCSPISGHRSVSWYQQTPGQGLQFLFEYFSETQRNKGNFPGRFSGRQFSNSRSEMNVSTLELGDSALYLCASSLEGLAGNEQFFGPGTRLTVL.

The J gene is TRBJ2-1, the V gene TRBV7-9; no firm D call. CDR3 size: 14 residues. In germline, CDR1 is SEHNR, CDR2 FQNEAQ (reference sequence). V was cut by 5 bases and J by 2 bases, with 10 bases left in between. CDR3 nucleotide sequence: TGTGCCAGCAGCCCCCGGGTCACCTACAATGAGCAGTTCTTC. This encodes CASSPRVTYNEQFF.